The 25 T cell receptor beta chains below were found in one sample sequenced in a study of shared clonotypes between healthy human individuals. Repertoires were generated with immunoSEQ multiplex PCR, while TCRdb's copy carries only in-frame clones and drops some. The data show hundreds of thousands of clones, 55% to 85% seen once. The specimen was memory CD4+ T cells sorted from blood. As for subset: CD45RA-negative fraction. Receptors originate from a woman aged 25-40 years in good health.

This sequence joins TRBV6-5 and TRBJ1-5, with 7 positions matching TRBD1. CDR1 is MNHEY, CDR2 SVGAGI, per germline. This CDR3 is 13 amino acids long. V gave up 5 bases and J gave up 7 bases; unmatched junction bases: 5. CDR3 region: CASSPPGGQPQHF. The DNA of the CDR3 is TGTGCCAGCAGTCCCCCAGGGGGACAGCCCCAGCATTTT.

This clone was detected a few times. J is TRBJ2-7 and V is TRBV2; D not certain. This CDR3 has 10 amino acids. Germline V CDR1 and CDR2: SNHLY, FYNNEI. V lost 3 bases to trimming and J lost 5 bases, with 2 bases between them. CDR3 in DNA: TGTGCCAGCAGTGACCACGAGCAGTACTTC. Its translation: CASSDHEQYF.

The V call is TRBV4-1, the J call TRBJ1-5; D remains unclear. The germline V gene has CDR1 MGHRA and CDR2 YSYEKL. The CDR3 has 13 residues. V shed 0 bases and J shed 7 bases, with 7 bases lying between them. The DNA for the CDR3 is TGCGCCAGCAGCCAAGATGACCGGCAGCCCCAGCATTTT. Protein: CASSQDDRQPQHF.

The gene calls are TRBV7-2 and TRBJ2-1; 9 bases agree with TRBD2. Germline CDR1 reads SGHTA; CDR2 reads FQGNSA. The junction had 7 bases not matched to a gene; V was cut back by 5 bases and J by 2 bases. The CDR3 runs to 16 residues. CDR3 residues: CASSPGASGAYNEQFF. The CDR3 coding sequence is TGTGCCAGCAGCCCAGGGGCTAGCGGGGCCTACAATGAGCAGTTCTTC.

The chain couples TRBV30 to TRBJ1-2; D not certain. The CDR3 covers 12 residues. The V end was cut by 5 bases, the J end by 3 bases, with 10 bases between. CDR1 and CDR2 (germline): GTSNPN, SVGIG (reference sequence). The CDR3 here is CAWGREDYGYTF. The CDR3 DNA reads TGTGCCTGGGGACGGGAGGACTATGGCTACACCTTC.

This clone was detected once. The chain combines TRBV4-1 with TRBJ2-3; no clear D gene. Germline CDR1 reads MGHRA; CDR2 reads YSYEKL. This CDR3 comprises 17 residues. Trimming took 2 bases from V and 2 from J, leaving 17 bases between them. DNA of the CDR3: TGCGCCAGCAGCCAAAATCAGTTTTCCTCTAACACAGATACGCAGTATTTT. This encodes CASSQNQFSSNTDTQYF.

This rearrangement joins TRBV29-1 to TRBJ1-2; D call uncertain. The CDR3 loop spans 14 amino acids. Germline V gives CDR1 SQVTM, CDR2 ANQGSEA. V was clipped by 4 bases and J by 2 bases, with 14 bases between them. In DNA form, the CDR3 reads TGCAGCGTTGTTAGGGCAGGTCGCAACTATGGCTACACCTTC. Residues: CSVVRAGRNYGYTF.

This clone was seen a handful of times. A read error is possible here, since a much larger clone lies one base away. Other DNA sequences of this sample code for an identical CDR3. This sequence joins TRBV11-2 and TRBJ1-1; a possible D gene is TRBD1 (5 bases). Germline loops: CDR1 SGHAT, CDR2 FQNNGV. Trimming took off 3 bases at V and 1 base at J, with 6 bases between the two ends. There are 13 residues in the CDR3. CDR3 bases: TGTGCCAGCAGCTTGACAGAGAACACTGAAGCTTTCTTT. Its protein is CASSLTENTEAFF.

The chain couples TRBV27 to TRBJ1-2, with TRBD1 matching 7 bases. Germline-derived CDR1 and CDR2 are MNHEY and SMNVEV (reference sequence). This CDR3 region has 12 residues. J gave up 3 bases and V 6 bases, and 1 base lay outside the gene matches. In DNA form, the CDR3 reads TGTGCCAGCAGGGGACAGTACTATGGCTACACCTTC. Translated: CASRGQYYGYTF.

The chain recombines TRBV2 with TRBJ2-3, with D perhaps matching TRBD1 or TRBD2 (5 bases each). CDR3 length: 13 amino acids. In germline, CDR1 is SNHLY, CDR2 FYNNEI. Trimming took off 4 bases at V and 5 bases at J, with 10 bases between the two ends. The CDR3 is CASSVGVVDTQYF. Written as DNA, the CDR3 is TGTGCCAGCAGTGTGGGGGTGGTAGATACGCAGTATTTT.

V gene TRBV28 combines with J gene TRBJ2-3; a possible D gene is TRBD1 (6 bases). Trimming took off 5 bases at V and 4 bases at J, with 16 bases between the two ends. This CDR3 has 15 residues. CDR1 is MDHEN, CDR2 SYDVKM, per germline. The CDR3 DNA sequence: TGTGCCAGCAGTCCCCCGACAGGCCGCCCAGATACGCAGTATTTT. This codes for CASSPPTGRPDTQYF.

This chain uses TRBV30 with TRBJ1-4; D remains ambiguous. Germline lookup yields CDR1 GTSNPN and CDR2 SVGIG (reference sequence). V was cut by 3 bases and J by 10 bases, with 21 bases left in between. The CDR3 runs to 15 residues. In nucleotides, the CDR3 is TGTGCCTGGAGCCCCTTGGGAACAAGTCGTGCAAAACTGTTTTTT. This encodes CAWSPLGTSRAKLFF.

The V and J genes are TRBV5-4 and TRBJ2-2; 7 nucleotides line up with TRBD1. The tail of the sequence fits TRBJ1-3 better, so the J call may be wrong. The CDR3 loop spans 13 amino acids. Germline assignment: CDR1 SGHNT and CDR2 YYREEE (reference sequence). Here the CDR3 DNA reads TGTGCCAGCGGCAGGACAGGTGGAAACACCATATATTTT. Protein sequence: CASGRTGGNTIYF.

The chain couples TRBV15 to TRBJ1-1; D is unresolved. From germline, CDR1 is LNHNV and CDR2 YYDKDF (reference sequence). The CDR3 has 14 amino acids. V was shortened by 2 bases and J by 1 base, with 8 bases between the two germline ends. For the CDR3, the DNA is TGTGCCACCAGCAGATTCTCAGGGAACACTGAAGCTTTCTTT. Translated, it gives CATSRFSGNTEAFF.

The CDR3 is CATSDPGREDQPQHF. The CDR3 bases are TGTGCCACCAGCGATCCCGGACGGGAAGATCAGCCCCAGCATTTT. This chain joins TRBV15 and TRBJ1-5, with D uncertain. Trimming pared 5 bases from V and 5 bases from J, leaving 16 bases between. CDR3 length: 15 amino acids. Germline V CDR1 and CDR2: LNHNV, YYDKDF (reference sequence).

This chain uses TRBV19 with TRBJ2-1, with D tentatively TRBD1 or TRBD2 (6 bases each). This CDR3 is built from 15 residues. Looked up from germline, CDR1 is LNHDA and CDR2 is SQIVND (reference sequence). Trimming stripped 5 bases from V and 9 bases from J, with 20 bases between. CDR3 residues: CASSARPHRDSEQFF. Written as DNA, the CDR3 is TGTGCCAGTAGTGCTAGACCCCACAGGGACTCTGAGCAGTTCTTC.

The V call is TRBV28, the J call TRBJ2-1; D perhaps matches TRBD2 (5 bases). CDR3 length: 12 residues. The ends were cut back, 10 bases at V and 4 bases at J, with 11 bases in the middle. CDR1 is MDHEN, CDR2 SYDVKM, per germline. The CDR3 sequence: CATSRVYNEQFF. CDR3 DNA: TGTGCCACTTCGAGGGTTTACAATGAGCAGTTCTTC.

This clone was counted a few times. V is TRBV2 and J is TRBJ1-2; D unresolved. The V gene's germline CDR1 is SNHLY and CDR2 FYNNEI. The CDR3 is 13 residues long. The V end lost 8 bases, the J end lost 0 bases, and 10 bases lay between the germline ends. In DNA, the CDR3 is TGTGCCAGCCGCCGGGCCCCTAACTATGGCTACACCTTC. Its protein product is CASRRAPNYGYTF.

The rearrangement uses TRBV29-1 and TRBJ2-5; TRBD2 matches at 8 bases. The trim removed 6 bases at V and 4 bases at J, leaving 7 bases unmatched. The CDR3 totals 13 residues. From germline, CDR1 is SQVTM and CDR2 ANQGSEA. The CDR3 here is CSVAGGDGETQYF. The CDR3 DNA sequence: TGCAGCGTCGCGGGGGGAGACGGAGAGACCCAGTACTTC.

The chain recombines TRBV5-1 with TRBJ2-1, with unresolved D. Trimming took off 6 bases at V and 0 bases at J, with 10 bases between the two ends. Germline CDR1 reads SGHRS; CDR2 reads YFSETQ. The CDR3 is 14 amino acids. CDR3 bases: TGCGCCAGCAAAGGGCTAGGCTCCTACAATGAGCAGTTCTTC. Translated: CASKGLGSYNEQFF.

This clone has ten or more counts. The chain uses TRBV6-6 and TRBJ1-1; possibly TRBD1 for D (5 bases). The CDR3 loop spans 11 amino acids. CDR1 and CDR2 (germline): MNHNY, SVGAGI (reference sequence). With 6 bases removed from V and 7 bases from J, the gap between germline ends came to 9 bases. CDR3 residues: CASRGPSEAFF. The CDR3 DNA follows: TGTGCCAGCAGGGGGCCTAGTGAAGCTTTCTTT.

The chain is built from TRBV6-5 and TRBJ1-5; 7 nucleotides match TRBD1. In germline, CDR1 is MNHEY, CDR2 SVGAGI. This CDR3 comprises 14 residues. V was pared by 4 bases and J by 2 bases, with 2 bases of the junction left unmatched. CDR3 nucleotide sequence: TGTGCCAGCAGTTTCGACAGGGGCAATCAGCCCCAGCATTTT. This gives the protein CASSFDRGNQPQHF.

The chain has TRBV6-1 and TRBJ1-5; D uncertain. V dropped 4 bases and J dropped 0 bases, with 10 bases sitting between them. The CDR3 consists of 15 residues. Per the germline V gene, CDR1 is MNHNS and CDR2 is SASEGT. The CDR3 protein is CASSVQTDSNQPQHF. The CDR3 DNA follows: TGTGCCAGCAGTGTGCAAACAGATAGCAATCAGCCCCAGCATTTT.

This sequence joins TRBV27 and TRBJ2-3; D ambiguous. The CDR3 has 10 residues. V was trimmed by 8 bases and J by 7 bases, leaving 7 bases between them. In germline, CDR1 is MNHEY, CDR2 SMNVEV (reference sequence). This chain's CDR3 is CASGQYTQYF. CDR3 DNA sequence: TGTGCCAGCGGGCAATATACGCAGTATTTT.

The V gene is TRBV28, the J gene TRBJ2-1; 9 bases align to TRBD1. There are 15 residues in the CDR3. The ends lost 4 bases at V and 9 bases at J; junction bases unmatched: 10. Germline CDR1 MDHEN, CDR2 SYDVKM. The CDR3 bases are TGTGCCAGCAGTTACGGGACAGGGTCCTCCGGTGAGCAGTTCTTC. It encodes CASSYGTGSSGEQFF.